The 30 T cell receptor beta chains presented below share a single source sample, sequenced in a study of T cells in Graves' hyperthyroidism and ophthalmopathy. Researchers amplified the TCR beta CDR3 regions from RNA transcripts. The TCR CDR3 first-round RT-PCR relied on the HTBI primer set. TCRdb used MiXCR to reprocess the multiplex PCR reads, holding one entry per CDR3 protein. This table holds hundreds of thousands of distinct CDR3 sequences, approximately 44% found once. The sequencing sample was made of peripheral blood or thyroid tissue (not recorded which). The receptors here all came from a woman aged 18-35 years with Graves' hyperthyroidism.

This chain links TRBV4-1 with TRBJ1-1, with a possible D match to TRBD1 (5 bases). V gave up 1 base and J gave up 5 bases, with 14 bases separating them. This CDR3 region has 15 residues. From germline, CDR1 is MGHRA and CDR2 YSYEKL. CDR3: CASSQGQTRGTEAFF. The CDR3 nucleotides are TGCGCCAGCAGCCAAGGACAGACTAGAGGGACTGAAGCTTTCTTT.

The chain combines TRBV7-9 with TRBJ1-6, with D tentatively TRBD1 (5 bases). Germline-derived CDR1 and CDR2 are SEHNR and FQNEAQ (reference sequence). Deletions cut 5 bases from V and 3 bases from J, with 11 bases between. CDR3 length: 15 amino acids. CDR3 amino acids: CASSQVDSYNSPLHF. For the CDR3, the DNA is TGTGCCAGCAGCCAAGTAGACAGCTATAATTCACCCCTCCACTTT.

The chain uses TRBV6-1 and TRBJ2-6; D remains unclear. V shed 6 bases and J shed 1 base, with 10 bases lying between them. This CDR3 comprises 15 residues. CDR1 is MNHNS and CDR2 is SASEGT in the germline V gene. CDR3 residues: CASSPDGSGANVLTF. The CDR3 DNA reads as TGTGCCAGCAGCCCGGACGGGTCTGGGGCCAACGTCCTGACTTTC.

The chain carries TRBV25-1 and TRBJ1-1; no clear D gene. Germline CDR1 MGHDK, CDR2 SYGVNS. V lost 2 bases to trimming and J lost 6 bases, with 10 bases between them. The CDR3 runs to 13 residues. The CDR3 is CASSEGVGAEAFF. CDR3 coding DNA: TGTGCCAGCAGTGAAGGGGTCGGCGCTGAAGCTTTCTTT.

V is TRBV29-1 and J is TRBJ1-5, with TRBD1 matching 8 bases. V lost 7 bases, J lost 5 bases, and 4 bases stayed unmatched. CDR3 size: 12 residues. Germline V gene data show CDR1 as SQVTM and CDR2 as ANQGSEA. The CDR3 DNA follows: TGCAGCGAGCAGGGGGCGGATCAGCCCCAGCATTTT. It specifies CSEQGADQPQHF.

V usage is TRBV20-1 and J usage is TRBJ1-2; D possibly corresponds to TRBD1 (6 bases). The CDR3 has 15 residues. V gave up 1 base and J gave up 5 bases, with 17 bases separating them. The germline CDR1 and CDR2 sequences are DFQATT and SNEGSKA (reference sequence). The CDR3 spells CSARAPSQQGYGYTF. The CDR3 DNA reads as TGCAGTGCTAGAGCCCCCTCGCAACAGGGATATGGCTACACCTTC.

J is TRBJ1-1 and V is TRBV7-9; D is unresolved. CDR1 is SEHNR, CDR2 FQNEAQ, per germline (reference sequence). The CDR3 covers 11 residues. V was pared by 5 bases and J by 10 bases, with 11 bases between. The CDR3, as DNA: TGTGCCAGCAGCCAAGAGGAACGAGCTTTCTTT. It specifies CASSQEERAFF.

On this clonotype itself: A clone one base away is much larger, so this may be a read error. This chain links TRBV19 with TRBJ2-7; D possibly corresponds to TRBD2 (6 bases). Germline CDR1 reads LNHDA; CDR2 reads SQIVND (reference sequence). The CDR3 consists of 11 residues. V was trimmed by 11 bases and J by 9 bases, leaving 17 bases between them. DNA for the CDR3: TGTGCCTCCCCAACGGGAGACGTGCAGTACTTC. Amino acids: CASPTGDVQYF.

This clonotype was seen more than once but under ten times. The chain has TRBV2 and TRBJ2-7, with D possibly being TRBD2 (5 bases). V was cut by 6 bases and J by 7 bases, with 19 bases left in between. Germline values: CDR1 SNHLY, CDR2 FYNNEI. The CDR3 has 14 amino acids. The CDR3 spells CASSPAAGPWEQYF. In DNA, the CDR3 is TGTGCCAGCAGCCCAGCGGCCGGCCCCTGGGAGCAGTACTTC.

This clonotype was counted only a few times. This rearrangement joins TRBV5-5 to TRBJ1-4, with TRBD1 identical over 10 bases. The CDR3 covers 13 residues. Germline values: CDR1 SGHKS, CDR2 YYEKEE (reference sequence). Trimming took 2 bases from V and 11 from J; bases not matched to a gene: 3. The CDR3: CASSFGTGVKLFF. The CDR3 region has the DNA TGTGCCAGCAGCTTCGGGACAGGGGTCAAACTGTTTTTT.

V usage is TRBV25-1 and J usage is TRBJ2-5; no clear D. Germline V gene data show CDR1 as MGHDK and CDR2 as SYGVNS. CDR3 length equals 14 residues. The V gene lost 5 bases and the J gene lost 2 bases, with 12 bases spanning the gap. In DNA, the CDR3 is TGTGCCAGCAGTCCTCGGCAGCAACAAGAGACCCAGTACTTC. It specifies CASSPRQQQETQYF.

This chain links TRBV20-1 with TRBJ1-2; 7 bases map to TRBD1. The CDR3 totals 16 residues. CDR1 and CDR2 from the germline V gene are DFQATT and SNEGSKA (reference sequence). Trimming at V came to 0 bases and at J to 3 bases, leaving 10 bases not matched to a gene. The CDR3 DNA reads TGCAGTGCTAGAGATAGGGGGCAGGGCGTCCACTATGGCTACACCTTC. Its translation is CSARDRGQGVHYGYTF.

This chain connects TRBV25-1 to TRBJ1-1, with TRBD1 matching 7 bases. The CDR3 has 13 amino acids. Trimming removed 8 bases from V and 8 bases from J; junction bases left unmatched: 11. Germline CDR1 reads MGHDK; CDR2 reads SYGVNS. The CDR3 sequence is CASRTTGPGEAFF. The CDR3 nucleotides are TGTGCCAGCCGTACGACAGGGCCGGGGGAAGCTTTCTTT.

The rearrangement links TRBV24-1 to TRBJ1-4; TRBD1 aligns across 10 bases. In germline, CDR1 is KGHDR, CDR2 SFDVKD. After removal of 3 bases from V and 6 bases from J, the junction contained 3 bases not matched to a gene. This CDR3 is 15 amino acids long. The CDR3: CATSDGTGEDEKLFF. CDR3 in DNA: TGTGCCACCAGTGATGGGACAGGGGAGGATGAAAAACTGTTTTTT.

V gene TRBV7-8 combines with J gene TRBJ1-2, with 7 bases that match TRBD1. CDR3 length equals 14 residues. The germline gives CDR1 SGHVS, CDR2 FQNEAQ. The ends lost 4 bases at V and 4 bases at J; junction bases unmatched: 6. CDR3 in DNA: TGTGCCAGCAGCTACACAGGGGCCATCTATGGCTACACCTTC. Residues: CASSYTGAIYGYTF.

This chain uses TRBV7-8 with TRBJ1-1; 7 bases match TRBD1. V lost 3 bases to trimming and J lost 8 bases; unmatched junction nucleotides: 9. This CDR3 region has 14 residues. CDR1 SGHVS and CDR2 FQNEAQ come from the germline V gene. This CDR3 reads CASSLGPGQREAFF. The DNA for the CDR3 is TGTGCCAGCAGCTTGGGCCCGGGACAGAGAGAAGCTTTCTTT. The entire variable domain, with the rest obtained from reference TRBV7-8 and TRBJ1-1, is as follows: GAGVSQSPRYKVAKRGQDVALRCDPISGHVSLFWYQQALGQGPEFLTYFQNEAQLDKSGLPSDRFFAERPEGSVSTLKIQRTQQEDSAVYLCASSLGPGQREAFFGQGTRLTVV.

This sequence joins TRBV6-6 and TRBJ2-7, with TRBD2 matching over 8 bases. The CDR3 contains 15 residues. The V segment lost 7 bases and the J segment 2 bases; nucleotides outside the gene matches: 10. CDR1 is MNHNY, CDR2 SVGAGI, per germline (reference sequence). This CDR3 reads CASTPRGGKTYEQYF. In DNA, the CDR3 is TGTGCCAGCACCCCACGGGGGGGAAAGACCTACGAGCAGTACTTC.

In regard to this clonotype: A single base separates this from a much larger clone, so it may be a read error. J is TRBJ1-3 and V is TRBV7-9, with 7 nucleotides matching TRBD1. With V trimmed by 4 bases and J by 2 bases, 5 bases remained unmatched. The CDR3 length is 15 residues. Germline loops: CDR1 SEHNR, CDR2 FQNEAQ (reference sequence). This CDR3 is CASSSTTGAGNTIYF. The CDR3 bases are TGTGCCAGCAGCTCCACCACAGGGGCTGGAAACACCATATATTTT.

The chain has TRBV10-1 and TRBJ2-7; perhaps TRBD2 as D (6 bases). Germline V gene lookup returns CDR1 WNHNN and CDR2 SYGVQD (reference sequence). This CDR3 contains 13 residues. V lost 6 bases and J 4 bases, leaving 13 bases between the germline ends. In DNA, the CDR3 is TGCGCCAGCAGGCCCGGGAGCAAGTACGAGCAGTACTTC. Translating it yields CASRPGSKYEQYF.

There are a few counts of this clonotype. This chain connects TRBV12-3 or TRBV12-4 to TRBJ2-7; 9 nucleotides line up with TRBD1. The V segment lost 6 bases and the J segment 3 bases; nucleotides outside the gene matches: 9. The CDR3 totals 15 residues. The CDR3 DNA reads as TGTGCCAGCAGCCGCGGGACAGGGAGGATCTACGAGCAGTACTTC. Translating gives CASSRGTGRIYEQYF.

This clonotype was found many times. The V gene is TRBV2, the J gene TRBJ2-5; 11 bases are shared with TRBD2. The CDR3 totals 15 residues. Trimming removed 6 bases from V and 2 bases from J; junction bases left unmatched: 5. Germline CDR1 SNHLY, CDR2 FYNNEI. This CDR3 is CASRFRTSGQETQYF. The CDR3 nucleotides read TGTGCCAGCAGGTTCAGGACTAGCGGGCAAGAGACCCAGTACTTC. The full variable domain, with the rest looked up from reference TRBV2 and TRBJ2-5, is EPEVTQTPSHQVTQMGQEVILRCVPISNHLYFYWYRQILGQKVEFLVSFYNNEISEKSEIFDDQFSVERPDGSNFTLKIRSTKLEDSAMYFCASRFRTSGQETQYFGPGTRLLVL.

On this clonotype: A single base separates this from a much larger clone, so it may be a read error. The chain combines TRBV7-2 with TRBJ1-2; D remains unclear. The CDR3 extends over 16 amino acids. Germline CDR1 SGHTA, CDR2 FQGNSA. Trimming left V 5 bases short and J 4 bases short, with 20 bases between. CDR3 sequence reads: CASSTTRHEPSYGYTF. The CDR3, as DNA: TGTGCCAGCAGCACGACGCGACACGAGCCTAGCTATGGCTACACCTTC. The whole variable domain, remainder taken from reference TRBV7-2 and TRBJ1-2, is GAGVSQSPSNKVTEKGKDVELRCDPISGHTALYWYRQSLGQGLEFLIYFQGNSAPDKSGLPSDRFSAERTGGSVSTLTIQRTQQEDSAVYLCASSTTRHEPSYGYTFGSGTRLTVV.

As to this clonotype: This may be a read error: a much more frequent sequence differs by one nucleotide. The chain is built from TRBV24-1 and TRBJ1-2; TRBD1 matches 8 bases. CDR1 and CDR2 (germline): KGHDR, SFDVKD. There are 14 residues in the CDR3. V shed 9 bases and J 3 bases; nucleotides not matched to a gene: 8. The CDR3 sequence: CATPPRTGYYGYTF. CDR3 sequence (DNA): TGTGCCACCCCTCCTAGGACAGGGTACTATGGCTACACCTTC.

CDR3 region: CAISEVQGPNTEAFF. The DNA of the CDR3 is TGTGCCATCAGTGAAGTTCAGGGTCCGAACACTGAAGCTTTCTTT. The rearrangement uses TRBV10-3 and TRBJ1-1; D is possibly TRBD1 (5 bases). With 3 bases removed from V and 1 base from J, the gap between germline ends came to 12 bases. The CDR3 loop spans 15 amino acids. Per the germline V gene, CDR1 is ENHRY and CDR2 is SYGVKD.

Comment on this clonotype: A junction boundary mismatches the germline segment, possibly from a read error. For the CDR3, the DNA is TGTGCCACCAGCGATGCGGAGGAGTATACGGGCTTAGAAAAACTGCTTTTT. This encodes CATSDAEEYTGLEKLLF. The chain couples TRBV15 to TRBJ1-4; D is unclear. There are 17 residues in the CDR3. The V gene's germline CDR1 is LNHNV and CDR2 YYDKDF (reference sequence).

The gene calls are TRBV5-4 and TRBJ1-1, with TRBD1 matching 7 bases. The CDR3 covers 13 residues. J gave up 7 bases and V 2 bases, and 5 bases lay outside the gene matches. Germline assignment: CDR1 SGHNT and CDR2 YYREEE (reference sequence). In nucleotides, the CDR3 is TGTGCCAGCAGCTTACAGGGGTGGGATGAAGCTTTCTTT. Protein product: CASSLQGWDEAFF.

The CDR3 DNA follows: TGTGCTAGTGGTTTGGCAGGACAGGGCCGTGGCTACACCTTC. Translation: CASGLAGQGRGYTF. The genes are TRBV12-5 and TRBJ1-2; 8 bases are a match to TRBD1. V was pared by 1 base and J by 7 bases, with 5 bases of the junction left unmatched. Per the germline V gene, CDR1 is LGHNT and CDR2 is FRNRAP. This CDR3 comprises 14 residues.

The CDR3 DNA sequence: TGTGCCAGCAGCAGGACAGGGGGCGCTGGGGCCAACGTCCTGACTTTC. Amino acid sequence: CASSRTGGAGANVLTF. The V gene is TRBV7-2, the J gene TRBJ2-6; TRBD1 matches at 11 bases. CDR3 length: 16 residues. Germline values: CDR1 SGHTA, CDR2 FQGNSA. Losses at the gene ends were 5 bases for V and 2 bases for J; bases not matched to a gene: 2.

This clonotype was observed at least ten times. V is TRBV24-1 and J is TRBJ2-7, with D possibly TRBD1 on 6 matching bases. V shed 4 bases and J shed 13 bases, with 13 bases lying between them. This CDR3 spans 11 amino acids. CDR1 is KGHDR, CDR2 SFDVKD, per germline. The CDR3 coding sequence is TGTGCCACCAGTGAATCCGGGACAATTTACTTC. Residues: CATSESGTIYF.

The chain recombines TRBV10-3 with TRBJ2-7; 10 nucleotides agree with TRBD2. Germline V gives CDR1 ENHRY, CDR2 SYGVKD. The CDR3 totals 14 residues. In nucleotides, the CDR3 is TGTACCAGCAGTCCGGGACTAGCGTTCCGCGAGCAGTACTTC. This sequence encodes CTSSPGLAFREQYF.